The next 10 T cell receptor beta chains were all read from a single sample in a study of T cell repertoires in cytomegalovirus infection. No antigens are known for them. TCRdb used MiXCR to reprocess the reads, holding one entry per CDR3 protein. The table records roughly 700,000 distinct CDR3 sequences, 30% to 35% of them present only once. Here the sequenced sample was cultured PBMCs, taken from culture after CMV antigen stimulation. These receptors were taken from a human donor in good health (CMV status not recorded). Some clones in this sample may be carry-over from other donors' samples.

This rearrangement joins TRBV7-9 to TRBJ2-7; D remains unclear. From germline, CDR1 is SEHNR and CDR2 FQNEAQ (reference sequence). Trimming took off 5 bases at V and 6 bases at J, with 17 bases between the two ends. The CDR3 spans 14 residues. The CDR3 DNA is TGTGCCAGCAGCCTGGATGTCGTGCGGAGCGAGCAGTACTTC. This sequence encodes CASSLDVVRSEQYF.

The chain joins TRBV5-4 to TRBJ2-5, with 11 bases aligning to TRBD1. V lost 5 bases and J lost 4; bases outside the gene matches: 7. The CDR3 sequence is 15 residues long. Germline CDR1 reads SGHNT; CDR2 reads YYREEE (reference sequence). Here the CDR3 DNA reads TGTGCCAGCAGTGATGGACAGGGGGCACGAGAGACCCAGTACTTC. It codes for CASSDGQGARETQYF. The variable domain in full, with the rest retrieved from reference TRBV5-4 and TRBJ2-5, is ETGVTQSPTHLIKTRGQQVTLRCSSQSGHNTVSWYQQALGQGPQFIFQYYREEENGRGNFPPRFSGLQFPNYSSELNVNALELDDSALYLCASSDGQGARETQYFGPGTRLLVL.

This clonotype was counted a few times. This sequence joins TRBV6-2 or TRBV6-3 and TRBJ2-3; D is undetermined. The CDR3 runs 13 residues. CDR1 and CDR2 (germline): MNHEY, SVGEGT. Between the trimmed V and J ends, which lost 7 bases and 4 bases, there was a span of 12 bases. The CDR3 nucleotides are TGTGCCAGCAATTCAGGCGGAGCAGATACGCAGTATTTT. Its translation is CASNSGGADTQYF.

This clonotype was seen only a few times. CDR3 nucleotides: TGTGCCAGCAAAGGACAGATCCGCACAGATACGCAGTATTTT. Its translation: CASKGQIRTDTQYF. This chain connects TRBV11-2 to TRBJ2-3; tentative D call: TRBD1 (6 bases). V was cut by 7 bases and J by 1 base, with 12 bases left in between. The CDR3 totals 14 residues. Germline values: CDR1 SGHAT, CDR2 FQNNGV.

V gene TRBV6-5 combines with J gene TRBJ1-4, with TRBD1 as a possible D gene (6 bases). The germline CDR1 and CDR2 sequences are MNHEY and SVGAGI. Trimming took off 6 bases at V and 11 bases at J, with 16 bases between the two ends. The CDR3 is made up of 13 amino acids. The CDR3 DNA follows: TGTGCCAGCAGCCGGGGGCCGGAATCCAAACTGTTTTTT. This translates into CASSRGPESKLFF.

The chain combines TRBV6-5 with TRBJ2-3; tentatively, D is TRBD2 (5 bases). With 6 bases removed from V and 4 bases from J, the gap between germline ends came to 17 bases. The germline CDR1 and CDR2 sequences are MNHEY and SVGAGI. This CDR3 is 15 amino acids long. CDR3 sequence reads: CASRPILAGPDTQYF. The DNA for the CDR3 is TGTGCCAGCAGACCCATCCTCGCGGGCCCAGATACGCAGTATTTT.

This chain connects TRBV7-6 to TRBJ2-5; the D gene is possibly TRBD2 (5 bases). This CDR3 contains 14 residues. The V and J ends lost 0 bases and 10 bases respectively, with 15 bases between them. Germline assignment: CDR1 SGHVS and CDR2 FNYEAQ. DNA of the CDR3: TGTGCCAGCAGCTTAGCACGGACTCCCCCCGACCAGTACTTC. Translated, it gives CASSLARTPPDQYF.

The gene calls are TRBV19 and TRBJ2-5; the match to TRBD2 covers 13 bases. With 3 bases clipped from V and 5 bases from J, the junction kept 15 bases outside the gene matches. CDR3 length: 19 residues. Germline CDR1 and CDR2: LNHDA and SQIVND (reference sequence). The CDR3 DNA follows: TGTGCCAGTAGTATCAACATCGGACTAGCGGGAGTAGGTGAGGAGACCCAGTACTTC. Its translation: CASSINIGLAGVGEETQYF.

J is TRBJ1-6 and V is TRBV4-1; 8 bases line up with TRBD1. In germline, CDR1 is MGHRA, CDR2 YSYEKL. CDR3 length equals 15 residues. V was pared by 4 bases and J by 7 bases, with 6 bases of the junction left unmatched. CDR3 amino acids: CASSRHTGGNSPLHF. DNA of the CDR3: TGCGCCAGCAGCCGACATACAGGGGGGAATTCACCCCTCCACTTT.

This clonotype showed up just once. V gene TRBV2 combines with J gene TRBJ2-5, with D perhaps TRBD2 (6 bases). Germline values: CDR1 SNHLY, CDR2 FYNNEI. The V gene lost 4 bases and the J gene lost 5 bases, with 11 bases spanning the gap. This CDR3 comprises 13 residues. Written as DNA, the CDR3 is TGTGCCAGCAGTGTTCGGGAGTCCGAGACCCAGTACTTC. Encoded protein: CASSVRESETQYF.